The T cell receptor beta chain described here comes from a study of shared clonotypes between healthy human individuals. An assay was performed, and its level was deep. Here immunoSEQ multiplex PCR was the method, and the copy in TCRdb shows in-frame clones only, minus some. The repertoire holds over a million clones, with about 80% as singletons. Researchers partitioned CD4+ cells into CD45RA+ naive and CD45RA-negative memory subsets. Worth noting for this clone: Its cognate antigen is unknown.

General observations from the study: Sharing across a handful of donors was seen in about 5% of naive CD4 clonotypes.

CDR1 and CDR2 from the germline V gene are MDHEN and SYDVKM. Deletions cut 4 bases from V and 0 bases from J, with 17 bases between. The CDR3 loop spans 17 amino acids. The chain combines TRBV28 with TRBJ2-3; weak D call: TRBD2 (6 bases). Sequencing input: memory CD4+ T cells from PBMCs. Noted subset: CD45RA-negative fraction. This TCR was sampled from a man between 18 and 35 years old in good health. Some clones in this sample may be carry-over from other donors' samples. The DNA of the CDR3 is TGTGCCAGCAGTTCAACAGCGGGCAGACCTAGCACAGATACGCAGTATTTT. Protein sequence: CASSSTAGRPSTDTQYF. Using reference TRBV28 and TRBJ2-3 for the parts outside the CDR3, the full variable domain is DVKVTQSSRYLVKRTGEKVFLECVQDMDHENMFWYRQDPGLGLRLIYFSYDVKMKEKGDIPEGYSVSREKKERFSLILESASTNQTSMYLCASSSTAGRPSTDTQYFGPGTRLTVL.